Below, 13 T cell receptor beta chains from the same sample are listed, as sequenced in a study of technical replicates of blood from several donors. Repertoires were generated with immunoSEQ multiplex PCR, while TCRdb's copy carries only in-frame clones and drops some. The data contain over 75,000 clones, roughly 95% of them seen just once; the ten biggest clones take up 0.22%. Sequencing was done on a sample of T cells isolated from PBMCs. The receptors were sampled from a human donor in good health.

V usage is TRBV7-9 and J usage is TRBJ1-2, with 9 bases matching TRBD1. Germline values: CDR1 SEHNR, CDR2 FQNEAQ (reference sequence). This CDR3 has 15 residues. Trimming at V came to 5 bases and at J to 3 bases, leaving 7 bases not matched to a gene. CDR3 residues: CASSPWTGADYGYTF. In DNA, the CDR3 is TGTGCCAGCAGCCCTTGGACAGGGGCAGACTATGGCTACACCTTC.

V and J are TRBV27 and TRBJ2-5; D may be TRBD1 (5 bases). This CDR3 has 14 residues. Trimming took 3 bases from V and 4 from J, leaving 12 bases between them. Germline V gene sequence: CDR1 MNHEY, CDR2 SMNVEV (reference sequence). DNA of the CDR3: TGTGCCAGCAGTTTGGGGCCCCCGCCAGAGACCCAGTACTTC. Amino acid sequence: CASSLGPPPETQYF.

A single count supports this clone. The CDR3 sequence is CASSITYNEQFF. CDR3 sequence (DNA): TGTGCCAGCAGCATTACTTACAATGAGCAGTTCTTC. This chain joins TRBV7-9 and TRBJ2-1, with D uncertain. The CDR3 sequence is 12 residues long. The germline CDR1 and CDR2 sequences are SEHNR and FQNEAQ (reference sequence). The V and J ends lost 5 bases and 4 bases respectively, with 6 bases between them.

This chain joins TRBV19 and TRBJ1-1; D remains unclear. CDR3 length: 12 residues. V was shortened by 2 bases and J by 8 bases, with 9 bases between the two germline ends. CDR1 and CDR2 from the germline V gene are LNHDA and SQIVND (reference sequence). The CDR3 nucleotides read TGTGCCAGTAGTATAATGCCTAACGAAGCTTTCTTT. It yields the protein CASSIMPNEAFF. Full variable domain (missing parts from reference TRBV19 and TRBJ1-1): DGGITQSPKYLFRKEGQNVTLSCEQNLNHDAMYWYRQDPGQGLRLIYYSQIVNDFQKGDIAEGYSVSREKKESFPLTVTSAQKNPTAFYLCASSIMPNEAFFGQGTRLTVV.

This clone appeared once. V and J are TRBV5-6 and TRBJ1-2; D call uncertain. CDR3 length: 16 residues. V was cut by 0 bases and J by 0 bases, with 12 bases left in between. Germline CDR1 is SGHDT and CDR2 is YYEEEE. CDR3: CASSLVAATTNYGYTF. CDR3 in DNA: TGTGCCAGCAGCTTGGTTGCAGCGACCACTAACTATGGCTACACCTTC.

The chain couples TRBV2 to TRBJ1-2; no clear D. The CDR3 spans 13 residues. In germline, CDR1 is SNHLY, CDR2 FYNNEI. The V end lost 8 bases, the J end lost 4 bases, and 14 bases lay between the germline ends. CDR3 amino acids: CASHPRLLYGYTF. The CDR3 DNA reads TGTGCCAGCCATCCCCGCTTACTCTATGGCTACACCTTC.

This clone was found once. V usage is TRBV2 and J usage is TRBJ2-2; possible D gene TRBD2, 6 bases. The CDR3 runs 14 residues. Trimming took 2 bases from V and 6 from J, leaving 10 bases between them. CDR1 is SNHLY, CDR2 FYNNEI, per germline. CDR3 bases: TGTGCCAGCAGTGAATACGGGGGTCCCGGGGAGCTGTTTTTT. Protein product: CASSEYGGPGELFF.

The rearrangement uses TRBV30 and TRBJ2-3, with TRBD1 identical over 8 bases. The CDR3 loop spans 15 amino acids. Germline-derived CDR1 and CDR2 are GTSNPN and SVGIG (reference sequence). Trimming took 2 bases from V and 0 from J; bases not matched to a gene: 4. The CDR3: CAWSLTGASTDTQYF. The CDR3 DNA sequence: TGTGCCTGGAGTTTGACAGGGGCCAGCACAGATACGCAGTATTTT.

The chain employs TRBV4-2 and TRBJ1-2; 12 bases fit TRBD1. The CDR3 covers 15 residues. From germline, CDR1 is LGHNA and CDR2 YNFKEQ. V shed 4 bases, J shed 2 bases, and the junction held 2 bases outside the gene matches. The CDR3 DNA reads TGTGCCAGCAGCCGGGGACAGGGGGCAAACTATGGCTACACCTTC. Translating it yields CASSRGQGANYGYTF.

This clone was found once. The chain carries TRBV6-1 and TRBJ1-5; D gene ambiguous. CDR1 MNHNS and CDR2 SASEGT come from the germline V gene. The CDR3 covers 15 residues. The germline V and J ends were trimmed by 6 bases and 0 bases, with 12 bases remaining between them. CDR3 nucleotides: TGTGCCAGCAGAATAGACACTTATAGCAATCAGCCCCAGCATTTT. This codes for CASRIDTYSNQPQHF.

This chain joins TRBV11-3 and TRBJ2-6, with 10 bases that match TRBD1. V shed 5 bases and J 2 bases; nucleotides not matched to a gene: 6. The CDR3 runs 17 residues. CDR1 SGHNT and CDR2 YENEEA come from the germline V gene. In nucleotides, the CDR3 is TGTGCCAGCAGCATCCGACAGGGGGCTGCTGGGGCCAACGTCCTGACTTTC. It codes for CASSIRQGAAGANVLTF.

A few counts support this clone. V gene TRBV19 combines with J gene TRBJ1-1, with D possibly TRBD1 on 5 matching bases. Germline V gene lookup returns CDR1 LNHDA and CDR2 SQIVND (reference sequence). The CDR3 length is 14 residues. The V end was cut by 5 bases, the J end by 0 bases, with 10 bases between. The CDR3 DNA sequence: TGTGCCAGTAGTCTCGGGGGGGTGAACACTGAAGCTTTCTTT. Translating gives CASSLGGVNTEAFF.

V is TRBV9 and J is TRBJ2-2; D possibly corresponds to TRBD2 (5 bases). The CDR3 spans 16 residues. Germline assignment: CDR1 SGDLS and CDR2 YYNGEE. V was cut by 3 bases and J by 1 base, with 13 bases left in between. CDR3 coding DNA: TGTGCCAGCAGCGCCCAGTTAGGACTGAACACCGGGGAGCTGTTTTTT. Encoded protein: CASSAQLGLNTGELFF.